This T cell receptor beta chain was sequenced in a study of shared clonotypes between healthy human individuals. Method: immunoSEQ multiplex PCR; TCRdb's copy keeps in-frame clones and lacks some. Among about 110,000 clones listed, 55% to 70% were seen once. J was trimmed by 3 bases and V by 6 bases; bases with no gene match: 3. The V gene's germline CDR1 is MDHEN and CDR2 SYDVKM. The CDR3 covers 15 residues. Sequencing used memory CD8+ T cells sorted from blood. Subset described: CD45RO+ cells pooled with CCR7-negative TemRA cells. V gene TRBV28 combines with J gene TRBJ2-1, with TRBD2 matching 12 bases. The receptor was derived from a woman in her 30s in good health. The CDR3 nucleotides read TGTGCCAGCAGCATGACTAGCGGGAGCTACAATGAGCAGTTCTTC. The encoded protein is CASSMTSGSYNEQFF.